One T cell receptor (beta chain) is described in this entry. V was cut by 3 bases and J by 8 bases, with 7 bases left in between. Germline V lookup: CDR1 SQVTM, CDR2 ANQGSEA. The CDR3 totals 10 residues. This sample stems from a study of Graves' ophthalmopathy and Graves' hyperthyroidism. Amplified material comprised TCR beta CDR3 regions derived from RNA transcripts. The first-round RT-PCR employed HTBI primers together with the Qiagen OneStep RT-PCR kit. A multiplex PCR was then performed as the second round. One entry per CDR3 protein results from TCRdb running MiXCR on the multiplex PCR reads. The sample lists about 640,000 distinct CDR3 sequences, about 41% occurring once.

The chain uses TRBV29-1 and TRBJ1-1, with D unclear. Sequenced input: peripheral blood. This receptor was identified in an adult man with Graves' ophthalmopathy. This CDR3 is CSVEATEAFF. CDR3 bases: TGCAGCGTTGAGGCGACCGAAGCTTTCTTT.